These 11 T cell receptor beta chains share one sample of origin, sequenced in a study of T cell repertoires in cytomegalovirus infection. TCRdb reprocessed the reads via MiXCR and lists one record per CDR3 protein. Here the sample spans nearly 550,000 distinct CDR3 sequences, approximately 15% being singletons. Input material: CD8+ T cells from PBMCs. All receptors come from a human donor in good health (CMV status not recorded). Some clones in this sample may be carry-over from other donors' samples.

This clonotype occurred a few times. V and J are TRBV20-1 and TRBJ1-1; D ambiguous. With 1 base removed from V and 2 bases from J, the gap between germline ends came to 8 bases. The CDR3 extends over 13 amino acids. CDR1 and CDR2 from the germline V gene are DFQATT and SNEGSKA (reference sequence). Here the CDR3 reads CSARGETNTEAFF. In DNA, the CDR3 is TGCAGTGCTAGAGGCGAAACTAACACTGAAGCTTTCTTT.

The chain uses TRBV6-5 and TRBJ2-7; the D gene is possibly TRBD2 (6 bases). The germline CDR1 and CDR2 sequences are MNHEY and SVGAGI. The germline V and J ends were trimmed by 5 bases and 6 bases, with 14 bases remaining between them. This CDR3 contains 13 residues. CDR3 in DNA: TGTGCCAGCAGTGCGGGGCCTAGAGGCGAGCAGTACTTC. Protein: CASSAGPRGEQYF.

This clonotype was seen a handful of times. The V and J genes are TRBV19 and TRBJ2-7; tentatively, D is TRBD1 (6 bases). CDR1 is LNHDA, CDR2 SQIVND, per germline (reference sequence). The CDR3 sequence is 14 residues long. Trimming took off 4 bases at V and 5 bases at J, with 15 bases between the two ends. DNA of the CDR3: TGTGCCAGTAGTACTGGGGAGACAGGTAACGAGCAGTACTTC. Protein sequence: CASSTGETGNEQYF.

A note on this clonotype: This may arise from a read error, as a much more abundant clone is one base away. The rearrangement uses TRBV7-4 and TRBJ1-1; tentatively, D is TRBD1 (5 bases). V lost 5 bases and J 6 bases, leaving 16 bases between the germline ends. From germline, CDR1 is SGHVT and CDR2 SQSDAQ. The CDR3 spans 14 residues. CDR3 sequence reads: CASSPEGLLAEAFF. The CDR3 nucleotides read TGTGCCAGCAGCCCTGAGGGGCTGTTGGCTGAAGCTTTCTTT.

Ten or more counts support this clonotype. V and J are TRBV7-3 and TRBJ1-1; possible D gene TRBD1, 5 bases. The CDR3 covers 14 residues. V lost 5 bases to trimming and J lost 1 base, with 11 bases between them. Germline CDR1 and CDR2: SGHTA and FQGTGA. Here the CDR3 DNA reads TGTGCCAGCAGCCTGTTTGGGGGGAACACTGAAGCTTTCTTT. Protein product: CASSLFGGNTEAFF.

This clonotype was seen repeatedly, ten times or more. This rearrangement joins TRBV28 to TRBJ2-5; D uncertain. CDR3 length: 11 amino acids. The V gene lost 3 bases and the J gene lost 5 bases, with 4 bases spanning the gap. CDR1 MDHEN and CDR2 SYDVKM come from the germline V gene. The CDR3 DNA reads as TGTGCCAGCAGTTTTGTGGAGACCCAGTACTTC. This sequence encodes CASSFVETQYF.

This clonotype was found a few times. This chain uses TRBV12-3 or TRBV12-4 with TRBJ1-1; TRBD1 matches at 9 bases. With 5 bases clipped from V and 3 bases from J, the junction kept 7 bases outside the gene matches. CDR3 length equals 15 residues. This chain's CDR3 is CASSRPGQGDTEAFF. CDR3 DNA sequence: TGTGCCAGCAGTCGTCCGGGACAGGGAGACACTGAAGCTTTCTTT.

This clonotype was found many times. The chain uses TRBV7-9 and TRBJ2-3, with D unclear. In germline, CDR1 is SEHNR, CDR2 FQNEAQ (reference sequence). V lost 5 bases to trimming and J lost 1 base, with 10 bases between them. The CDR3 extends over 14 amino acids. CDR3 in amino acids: CASSPYDGTDTQYF. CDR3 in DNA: TGTGCCAGCAGCCCATATGACGGCACAGATACGCAGTATTTT.

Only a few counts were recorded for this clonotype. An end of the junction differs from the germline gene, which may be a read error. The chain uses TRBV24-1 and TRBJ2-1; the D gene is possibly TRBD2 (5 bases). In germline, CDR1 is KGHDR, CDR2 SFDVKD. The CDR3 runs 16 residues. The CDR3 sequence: CATSGGGSESVSEQFF. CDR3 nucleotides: TGTGCCACTAGTGGAGGCGGATCCGAGAGTGTGTCCGAGCAGTTCTTC.

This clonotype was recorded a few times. CDR3 in DNA: TGTGCCAGCAGTCCCTGGACGGGGGGGGCTGAAGCTTTCTTT. Protein: CASSPWTGGAEAFF. The chain employs TRBV28 and TRBJ1-1, with a tentative D call TRBD1 (5 bases). V was trimmed by 5 bases and J by 6 bases, leaving 16 bases between them. Germline V lookup: CDR1 MDHEN, CDR2 SYDVKM. The CDR3 has 14 residues.

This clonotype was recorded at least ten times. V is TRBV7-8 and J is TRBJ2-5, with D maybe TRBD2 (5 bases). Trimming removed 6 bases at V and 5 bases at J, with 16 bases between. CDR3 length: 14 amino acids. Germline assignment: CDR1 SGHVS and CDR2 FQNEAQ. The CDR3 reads CASSTTDYRETQYF. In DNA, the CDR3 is TGTGCCAGCAGTACCACCGACTACCGGGAGACCCAGTACTTC.